This entry lists 8 T cell receptor beta chains sequenced from one sample in a study of cytomegalovirus exposure and HLA in healthy donors. TCRdb's copy holds only in-frame clones and misses some; the assay was immunoSEQ multiplex PCR. The sample yields over 110,000 clones, around 90% seen once. The sample taken for sequencing was PBMCs. Source of these receptors: a man younger than 35 in good health and CMV-seropositive.

The V call is TRBV5-4, the J call TRBJ2-1; 10 bases are a match to TRBD2. V was clipped by 0 bases and J by 5 bases; unmatched bases: 5. The germline V gene has CDR1 SGHNT and CDR2 YYREEE (reference sequence). CDR3 length: 16 residues. This CDR3 is CASSLAASGGNNEQFF. Here the CDR3 DNA reads TGTGCCAGCAGCTTGGCGGCTAGCGGGGGAAACAATGAGCAGTTCTTC.

This rearrangement joins TRBV4-1 to TRBJ1-2; TRBD1 agrees at 8 bases. With V trimmed by 3 bases and J by 7 bases, 7 bases remained unmatched. Germline loops: CDR1 MGHRA, CDR2 YSYEKL. The CDR3 length is 14 residues. As DNA, the CDR3 is TGCGCCAGCAGCCATGACAGGGGCGGGAGTGGCTACACCTTC. This sequence encodes CASSHDRGGSGYTF.

The V gene is TRBV11-2, the J gene TRBJ2-1; D possibly corresponds to TRBD2 (7 bases). The CDR3 consists of 16 residues. V was shortened by 2 bases and J by 9 bases, with 20 bases between the two germline ends. In germline, CDR1 is SGHAT, CDR2 FQNNGV. The DNA for the CDR3 is TGTGCCAGCAGCTTATTCGGGGGGCAAAGCGAGATTGAGCAGTTCTTC. Its translation is CASSLFGGQSEIEQFF.

As for this clone: Within the sample, other DNA sequences also encode this same CDR3. The rearrangement links TRBV9 to TRBJ2-7; 8 bases are shared with TRBD1. V shed 0 bases and J 7 bases; nucleotides not matched to a gene: 3. This CDR3 contains 13 residues. Germline V gene sequence: CDR1 SGDLS, CDR2 YYNGEE. Here the CDR3 DNA reads TGTGCCAGCAGCGTAGGCACAGGGGGAGAGCAGTACTTC. As protein: CASSVGTGGEQYF.

The CDR3 protein is CASRTGGNYGYTF. The DNA for the CDR3 is TGTGCCAGCAGGACGGGGGGAAACTATGGCTACACCTTC. The chain combines TRBV2 with TRBJ1-2; D perhaps matches TRBD1 (5 bases). CDR3 size: 13 residues. Germline CDR1 SNHLY, CDR2 FYNNEI. V lost 6 bases to trimming and J lost 2 bases, with 10 bases between them. The full variable domain, with the rest looked up from reference TRBV2 and TRBJ1-2, is EPEVTQTPSHQVTQMGQEVILRCVPISNHLYFYWYRQILGQKVEFLVSFYNNEISEKSEIFDDQFSVERPDGSNFTLKIRSTKLEDSAMYFCASRTGGNYGYTFGSGTRLTVV.

About this clone: The junction differs from germline at one of its ends, possibly a read error. The gene calls are TRBV15 and TRBJ2-2, with 9 bases lining up with TRBD2. The CDR3 loop spans 15 amino acids. Germline V gene data show CDR1 as LNHNV and CDR2 as YYDKDF (reference sequence). CDR3 protein: CATTGGGANTGELFF. CDR3 in DNA: TGTGCCACCACCGGCGGGGGGGCGAATACCGGGGAGCTGTTTTTT. Looking up the rest from reference TRBV15 and TRBJ2-2 gives the full variable domain: DAMVIQNPRYQVTQFGKPVTLSCSQTLNHNVMYWYQQKSSQAPKLLFHYYDKDFNNEADTPDNFQSRRPNTSFCFLDIRSPGLGDTAMYLCATTGGGANTGELFFGEGSRLTVL.

J is TRBJ1-1 and V is TRBV6-1, with unresolved D. CDR3 length: 13 amino acids. Germline CDR1 is MNHNS and CDR2 is SASEGT. Trimming removed 10 bases from V and 4 bases from J, with 16 bases in between. CDR3 in amino acids: CATEPEVGTEAFF. CDR3 coding DNA: TGTGCCACAGAACCAGAGGTGGGCACTGAAGCTTTCTTT.

The rearrangement links TRBV19 to TRBJ1-1, with D tentatively TRBD1 (6 bases). The CDR3 totals 14 residues. Per germline, CDR1 LNHDA and CDR2 SQIVND (reference sequence). Trimming shortened V by 6 bases and J by 3 bases, and 14 bases separated the two germline ends. This CDR3 is CASSESGGYTEAFF. DNA for the CDR3: TGTGCCAGTAGCGAGTCGGGGGGCTACACTGAAGCTTTCTTT. The whole variable domain, remainder taken from reference TRBV19 and TRBJ1-1, is DGGITQSPKYLFRKEGQNVTLSCEQNLNHDAMYWYRQDPGQGLRLIYYSQIVNDFQKGDIAEGYSVSREKKESFPLTVTSAQKNPTAFYLCASSESGGYTEAFFGQGTRLTVV.